A single sample gave rise to the 10 T cell receptor beta chains below, sequenced in a study of blood T cells in healthy people across ages. A second PCR of roughly 7 to 11 cycles used a sample-barcoded 5' primer and a J-beta primer mix. MiXCR, applied by TCRdb to the 5' RACE reads, yields one record per CDR3 protein. The sample consists of over a million distinct CDR3 sequences, 42% of them appearing once. The specimen was blood. All receptors come from a woman aged 18-35 years in good health.

The chain employs TRBV12-5 and TRBJ2-3; 13 bases align to TRBD2. CDR3 length: 19 amino acids. With 5 bases clipped from V and 0 bases from J, the junction kept 11 bases outside the gene matches. Germline V CDR1 and CDR2: LGHNT, FRNRAP. The CDR3 sequence: CASGPWTSGRSESTDTQYF. In nucleotides, the CDR3 is TGTGCTAGTGGTCCTTGGACTAGCGGGAGATCTGAGAGCACAGATACGCAGTATTTT.

The chain carries TRBV9 and TRBJ2-6, with D unclear. Trimming removed 0 bases from V and 0 bases from J, with 10 bases in between. This CDR3 is built from 17 residues. Per germline, CDR1 SGDLS and CDR2 YYNGEE. The CDR3 protein is CASSVVWPSSGANVLTF. In DNA form, the CDR3 reads TGTGCCAGCAGCGTAGTTTGGCCGAGCTCTGGGGCCAACGTCCTGACTTTC.

This clonotype was seen a few times. The junction shows a germline mismatch at one end, possibly a read error. The rearrangement joins TRBV20-1 to TRBJ2-3; 9 bases align to TRBD2. Germline lookup yields CDR1 DFQATT and CDR2 SNEGSKA (reference sequence). CDR3 length: 15 amino acids. The CDR3 sequence is CSARGSGSSTDTQYF. CDR3 DNA: TGCAGCGCTAGGGGTAGCGGGAGTAGCACAGATACGCAGTATTTT.

The V call is TRBV24-1, the J call TRBJ1-4, with D possibly being TRBD1 (6 bases). Trimming pared 4 bases from V and 7 bases from J, leaving 12 bases between. The germline V gene encodes CDR1 KGHDR and CDR2 SFDVKD. This CDR3 region has 14 residues. The CDR3 coding sequence is TGTGCCACCAGTGACCGAGGGGGAGGTGAAAAACTGTTTTTT. Translated, it gives CATSDRGGGEKLFF.

The rearrangement uses TRBV21-1 and TRBJ2-7. TRBV21-1 is flagged as a pseudogene. This CDR3 is built from 15 residues. Here the CDR3 reads CASSKVSGRAYEQYF. CDR3 sequence (DNA): TGTGCCAGCAGCAAAGTCAGCGGGAGGGCCTACGAGCAGTACTTC.

V and J are TRBV7-9 and TRBJ1-2, with TRBD1 identical over 9 bases. Germline CDR1 is SEHNR and CDR2 is FQNEAQ (reference sequence). V lost 8 bases, J lost 0 bases, and 16 bases stayed unmatched. CDR3 length: 18 residues. The chain's CDR3 is CASGPVRGQGLANYGYTF. The CDR3, as DNA: TGTGCCAGCGGCCCAGTACGGGGACAGGGCCTAGCTAACTATGGCTACACCTTC.

J is TRBJ1-1 and V is TRBV5-4; 8 positions match TRBD1. CDR1 SGHNT and CDR2 YYREEE come from the germline V gene (reference sequence). The CDR3 spans 16 residues. The V segment lost 4 bases and the J segment 0 bases; nucleotides outside the gene matches: 8. DNA for the CDR3: TGTGCCAGCAGCCCACAGGGGGACGGCATGAACACTGAAGCTTTCTTT. Translated, it gives CASSPQGDGMNTEAFF. Supplemented by reference TRBV5-4 and TRBJ1-1, the full variable domain reads ETGVTQSPTHLIKTRGQQVTLRCSSQSGHNTVSWYQQALGQGPQFIFQYYREEENGRGNFPPRFSGLQFPNYSSELNVNALELDDSALYLCASSPQGDGMNTEAFFGQGTRLTVV.

V gene TRBV4-1 combines with J gene TRBJ1-5, with D perhaps TRBD1 (5 bases). V lost 1 base and J 4 bases, leaving 14 bases between the germline ends. Germline-derived CDR1 and CDR2 are MGHRA and YSYEKL. The CDR3 has 16 residues. CDR3 in amino acids: CASSQGDGGDNQPQHF. CDR3 DNA sequence: TGCGCCAGCAGCCAAGGGGACGGGGGGGATAATCAGCCCCAGCATTTT.

This clonotype was picked up a small number of times. The rearrangement links TRBV20-1 to TRBJ2-3; D uncertain. The V and J ends lost 3 bases and 2 bases respectively, with 6 bases between them. The germline gives CDR1 DFQATT, CDR2 SNEGSKA (reference sequence). The CDR3 runs to 12 residues. The DNA of the CDR3 is TGCAGTGCTAGCGACCACACAGATACGCAGTATTTT. Translating gives CSASDHTDTQYF.

The chain uses TRBV20-1 and TRBJ2-5; TRBD2 matches at 10 bases. The CDR3 length is 13 residues. J gave up 5 bases and V 5 bases, and 5 bases lay outside the gene matches. Germline CDR1 and CDR2: DFQATT and SNEGSKA (reference sequence). In nucleotides, the CDR3 is TGCAGTGCTTTCCTAGCGGGGGTGGAGACCCAGTACTTC. As protein: CSAFLAGVETQYF.